Listed here are 20 T cell receptor beta chains from one sample, sequenced in a study of blood T cells in healthy people across ages. Using a J-beta primer mix together with a sample-barcoded 5' primer, a second PCR was run for roughly 7 to 12 cycles. TCRdb used MiXCR to reprocess the 5' RACE reads, holding one entry per CDR3 protein. The table lists 780,000 or so distinct CDR3 sequences, around 25% of them singletons. This same sample was also part of a study on T cells of mothers and their children.

Sequenced input: blood. These receptors were obtained from a boy between 10 and 17 years old in good health.

This clonotype occurred a few times. This chain links TRBV6-1 with TRBJ2-2; 10 bases fit TRBD2. J gave up 1 base and V 6 bases, and 11 bases lay outside the gene matches. In germline, CDR1 is MNHNS, CDR2 SASEGT. The length of the CDR3 is 18 residues. The CDR3 region is CASRSGLALTLNTGELFF. The CDR3, as DNA: TGTGCCAGCAGATCGGGACTAGCGCTTACCTTGAACACCGGGGAGCTGTTTTTT.

V is TRBV6-5 and J is TRBJ2-7; D is ambiguous. CDR3 length: 13 amino acids. CDR1 and CDR2 (germline): MNHEY, SVGAGI. The germline V and J ends were trimmed by 5 bases and 3 bases, with 11 bases remaining between them. In DNA form, the CDR3 reads TGTGCCAGCAGTCAAACTAATTACTACGAGCAGTACTTC. Its translation: CASSQTNYYEQYF.

This clonotype was recorded once. This chain uses TRBV28 with TRBJ2-7, with a possible D match to TRBD1 (6 bases). The germline V gene encodes CDR1 MDHEN and CDR2 SYDVKM. Between the trimmed V and J ends, which lost 1 base and 0 bases, there was a span of 13 bases. The CDR3 extends over 16 amino acids. The DNA of the CDR3 is TGTGCCAGCAGTTTATTCGCCTACAGGGACTCCTACGAGCAGTACTTC. It translates to CASSLFAYRDSYEQYF.

This chain joins TRBV15 and TRBJ2-4; D is perhaps TRBD2 (5 bases). V lost 3 bases, J lost 8 bases, and 11 bases lay in between. Germline V gene lookup returns CDR1 LNHNV and CDR2 YYDKDF (reference sequence). CDR3 length: 13 residues. CDR3 region: CATSSTSFDIQYF. CDR3 nucleotide sequence: TGTGCCACCAGCAGTACTAGTTTCGACATTCAGTACTTC.

V usage is TRBV12-3 or TRBV12-4 and J usage is TRBJ1-2; 8 bases align to TRBD1. CDR3 length equals 13 residues. The trim removed 6 bases at V and 4 bases at J, leaving 4 bases unmatched. The CDR3 reads CASSSGGVYGYTF. The CDR3 bases are TGTGCCAGCAGCTCAGGGGGCGTCTATGGCTACACCTTC.

The sample holds a few counts of this clonotype. J is TRBJ1-1 and V is TRBV5-1; D might be TRBD1 (5 bases). CDR1 is SGHRS, CDR2 YFSETQ, per germline. There are 15 residues in the CDR3. V was cut by 0 bases and J by 6 bases, with 15 bases left in between. This chain's CDR3 is CASSLAAGRSAEAFF. The CDR3, as DNA: TGCGCCAGCAGCTTGGCGGCAGGGAGGTCCGCTGAAGCTTTCTTT. The complete variable domain, with remaining parts taken from reference TRBV5-1 and TRBJ1-1, reads KAGVTQTPRYLIKTRGQQVTLSCSPISGHRSVSWYQQTPGQGLQFLFEYFSETQRNKGNFPGRFSGRQFSNSRSEMNVSTLELGDSALYLCASSLAAGRSAEAFFGQGTRLTVV.

For this clonotype: A single base separates this from a much larger clone, so it may be a read error. V usage is TRBV6-4 and J usage is TRBJ2-6, with D perhaps TRBD2 (6 bases). Germline V lookup: CDR1 MRHNA, CDR2 SNTAGT. The CDR3 contains 15 residues. CDR3 protein: CASSDGGSGANVPTF. CDR3 DNA: TGTGCCAGCAGTGACGGAGGGTCTGGGGCCAACGTCCCGACTTTC.

This clonotype showed up just a few times. V usage is TRBV4-1 and J usage is TRBJ1-4; no definite D call. The ends were cut back, 1 base at V and 0 bases at J, with 6 bases in the middle. The CDR3 spans 15 residues. Germline assignment: CDR1 MGHRA and CDR2 YSYEKL. The DNA for the CDR3 is TGCGCCAGCAGCCAAGTAGGGACAACTAATGAAAAACTGTTTTTT. This gives the protein CASSQVGTTNEKLFF.

This clonotype has a handful of counts. CDR3 bases: TGTGCCAGCAGCCAAGGCAACCTCAGTCCCGGGACAGGTCGGCCCCTCCACTTT. Its protein product is CASSQGNLSPGTGRPLHF. This chain links TRBV3-1 with TRBJ1-6; 8 bases are shared with TRBD1. CDR1 and CDR2 (germline): LGHDT, YNNKEL (reference sequence). The CDR3 has 18 amino acids. The junction had 18 bases not matched to a gene; V was cut back by 1 base and J by 13 bases.

The V gene is TRBV20-1, the J gene TRBJ2-3, with TRBD2 matching 8 bases. The CDR3 has 12 amino acids. V gave up 6 bases and J gave up 3 bases; unmatched junction bases: 2. Germline V gene data show CDR1 as DFQATT and CDR2 as SNEGSKA (reference sequence). The CDR3 bases are TGCAGTGCCACGGGGGGGACAGATACGCAGTATTTT. The encoded protein is CSATGGTDTQYF.

The CDR3, as DNA: TGTGCCAGCAGTTCAAACTCAGTGGGGTCTGGTGATGGCTACACCTTC. This sequence encodes CASSSNSVGSGDGYTF. The rearrangement links TRBV27 to TRBJ1-2; D not resolved. Germline V gene data show CDR1 as MNHEY and CDR2 as SMNVEV (reference sequence). Trimming took off 4 bases at V and 6 bases at J, with 21 bases between the two ends. The CDR3 extends over 16 amino acids.

This clonotype showed up just a few times. V usage is TRBV6-5 and J usage is TRBJ1-1; possible D gene TRBD1, 6 bases. V lost 0 bases, J lost 3 bases, and 11 bases lay in between. CDR1 is MNHEY and CDR2 is SVGAGI in the germline V gene. The CDR3 totals 15 residues. Here the CDR3 reads CASSYSRRGDTEAFF. Written as DNA, the CDR3 is TGTGCCAGCAGTTACTCGAGAAGGGGGGACACTGAAGCTTTCTTT.

The rearrangement links TRBV20-1 to TRBJ2-6, with D maybe TRBD1 (5 bases). CDR1 and CDR2 (germline): DFQATT, SNEGSKA (reference sequence). There are 15 residues in the CDR3. Trimming removed 4 bases at V and 0 bases at J, with 10 bases between. CDR3: CSATTVTSGANVLTF. DNA for the CDR3: TGCAGTGCTACGACAGTTACCTCTGGGGCCAACGTCCTGACTTTC.

J is TRBJ2-7 and V is TRBV4-3, with D unresolved. Trimming cost V 0 bases and J 1 base, with 10 bases left between them. The CDR3 spans 15 residues. CDR1 and CDR2 (germline): LGHNA, YSLEER. CDR3 sequence: CASSQDYAASYEQYF. Here the CDR3 DNA reads TGCGCCAGCAGCCAAGATTATGCGGCTTCCTACGAGCAGTACTTC.

The chain has TRBV20-1 and TRBJ2-7, with a tentative D call TRBD2 (5 bases). Trimming took 0 bases from V and 0 from J, leaving 6 bases between them. CDR3 length: 13 residues. From germline, CDR1 is DFQATT and CDR2 SNEGSKA (reference sequence). The CDR3 reads CSARDGNSYEQYF. The CDR3 nucleotides read TGCAGTGCTAGAGACGGGAACTCCTACGAGCAGTACTTC.

The gene calls are TRBV7-3 and TRBJ2-5; TRBD2 aligns across 10 bases. The J call is in doubt because the DNA end fits TRBJ2-7 better. This CDR3 is 13 amino acids long. CDR1 and CDR2 from the germline V gene are SGHTA and FQGTGA. CDR3 sequence reads: CASGLAATYEQYF. In DNA, the CDR3 is TGTGCCAGCGGACTAGCGGCCACCTACGAGCAGTACTTC.

V is TRBV28 and J is TRBJ1-5, with D uncertain. Trimming left V 3 bases short and J 4 bases short, with 13 bases between. From germline, CDR1 is MDHEN and CDR2 SYDVKM. The CDR3 loop spans 15 amino acids. The CDR3 loop is CASSFVAVTNQPQHF. The CDR3 region has the DNA TGTGCCAGCAGTTTTGTGGCAGTGACAAATCAGCCCCAGCATTTT.

This clonotype showed up just a few times. The chain links TRBV4-1 to TRBJ1-1; D is undetermined. Germline V CDR1 and CDR2: MGHRA, YSYEKL. V was clipped by 4 bases and J by 4 bases, with 16 bases between them. CDR3 length: 15 residues. The CDR3 loop reads CASSPGPSIGTEAFF. CDR3 nucleotide sequence: TGCGCCAGCAGCCCCGGGCCATCTATTGGCACTGAAGCTTTCTTT.

This rearrangement joins TRBV11-2 to TRBJ2-5; no clear D. With 5 bases removed from V and 5 bases from J, the gap between germline ends came to 24 bases. Per the germline V gene, CDR1 is SGHAT and CDR2 is FQNNGV. The length of the CDR3 is 17 residues. CDR3 sequence (DNA): TGTGCCAGCAGCCGTACGGACCCCCCCGATTGGCGGGAGACCCAGTACTTC. As protein: CASSRTDPPDWRETQYF. The entire variable domain, with the rest obtained from reference TRBV11-2 and TRBJ2-5, is as follows: EAGVAQSPRYKIIEKRQSVAFWCNPISGHATLYWYQQILGQGPKLLIQFQNNGVVDDSQLPKDRFSAERLKGVDSTLKIQPAKLEDSAVYLCASSRTDPPDWRETQYFGPGTRLLVL.

The V gene is TRBV20-1, the J gene TRBJ2-3, with 8 bases matching TRBD1. V dropped 5 bases and J dropped 3; count of bases not matched to a gene: 4. The CDR3 has 13 amino acids. In germline, CDR1 is DFQATT, CDR2 SNEGSKA (reference sequence). The CDR3 coding sequence is TGCAGTGCTCCCCGACAGGGGACAGATACGCAGTATTTT. Protein: CSAPRQGTDTQYF.